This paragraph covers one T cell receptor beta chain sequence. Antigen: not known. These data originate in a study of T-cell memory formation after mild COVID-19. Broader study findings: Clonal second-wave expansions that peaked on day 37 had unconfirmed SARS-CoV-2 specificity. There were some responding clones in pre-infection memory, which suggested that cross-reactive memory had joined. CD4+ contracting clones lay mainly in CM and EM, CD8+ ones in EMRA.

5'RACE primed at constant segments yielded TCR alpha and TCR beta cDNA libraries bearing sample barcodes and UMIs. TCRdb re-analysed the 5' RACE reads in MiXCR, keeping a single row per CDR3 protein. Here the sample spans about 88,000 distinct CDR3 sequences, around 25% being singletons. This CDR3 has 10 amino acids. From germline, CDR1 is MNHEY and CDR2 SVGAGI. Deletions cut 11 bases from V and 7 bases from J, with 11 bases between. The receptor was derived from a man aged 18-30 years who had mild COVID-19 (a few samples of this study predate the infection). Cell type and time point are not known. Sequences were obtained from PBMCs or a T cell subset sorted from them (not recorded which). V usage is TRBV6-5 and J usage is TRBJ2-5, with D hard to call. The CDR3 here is CALGQTTQYF. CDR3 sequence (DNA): TGTGCCCTCGGTCAGACGACCCAGTACTTC.